Sequencing of this T cell receptor beta chain was carried out in a study of blood T cell repertoires in COVID-19. Participant-reported clinical history was the basis for cohort assignment. Two consecutive negative NP/OP PCR tests, clearance, or resolved symptoms defined Cohort 3 recovery. Per germline, CDR1 SQVTM and CDR2 ANQGSEA. The CDR3 runs to 12 residues. The V gene lost 7 bases and the J gene lost 5 bases, with 12 bases spanning the gap. The method was immunoSEQ multiplex PCR; TCRdb's version includes in-frame clones alone and lacks a portion of them. The table records about 46,000 clones, 86% of them present only once.

The rearrangement joins TRBV29-1 to TRBJ2-1; no clear D gene. Sequencing was performed on PBMCs or T cells enriched from blood (not recorded which). This receptor was identified in a woman aged 45-59 years who had recovered from COVID-19. The CDR3 sequence: CSARDFDNEQFF. The CDR3 DNA sequence: TGCAGCGCTCGAGACTTCGACAATGAGCAGTTCTTC.